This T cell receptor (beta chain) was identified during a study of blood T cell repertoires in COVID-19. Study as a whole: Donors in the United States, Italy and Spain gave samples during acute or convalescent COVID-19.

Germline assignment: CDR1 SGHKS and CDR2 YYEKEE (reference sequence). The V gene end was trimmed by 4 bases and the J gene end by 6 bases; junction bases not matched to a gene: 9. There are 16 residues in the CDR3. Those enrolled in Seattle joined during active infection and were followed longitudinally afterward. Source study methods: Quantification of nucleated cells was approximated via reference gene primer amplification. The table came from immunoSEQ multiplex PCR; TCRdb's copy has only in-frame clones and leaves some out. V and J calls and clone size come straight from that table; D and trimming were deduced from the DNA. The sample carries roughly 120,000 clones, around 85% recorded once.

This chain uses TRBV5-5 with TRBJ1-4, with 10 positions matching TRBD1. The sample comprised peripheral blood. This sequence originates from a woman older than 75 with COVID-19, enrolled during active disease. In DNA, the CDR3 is TGTGCCAGCAGCCTCCTGGGACAGGGGAAAGATGAAAAACTGTTTTTT. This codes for CASSLLGQGKDEKLFF.